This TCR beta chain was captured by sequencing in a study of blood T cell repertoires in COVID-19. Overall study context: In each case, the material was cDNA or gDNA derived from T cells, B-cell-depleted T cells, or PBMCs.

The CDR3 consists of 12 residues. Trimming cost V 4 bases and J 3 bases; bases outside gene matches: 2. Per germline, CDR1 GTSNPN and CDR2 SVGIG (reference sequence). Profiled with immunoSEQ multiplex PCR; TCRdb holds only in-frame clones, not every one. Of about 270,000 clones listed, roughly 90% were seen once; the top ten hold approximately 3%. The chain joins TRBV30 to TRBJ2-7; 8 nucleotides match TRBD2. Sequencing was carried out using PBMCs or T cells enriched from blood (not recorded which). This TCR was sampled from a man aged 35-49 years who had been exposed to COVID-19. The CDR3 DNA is TGTGCCTGGAACCGGGAGGGCTACGAGCAGTACTTC. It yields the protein CAWNREGYEQYF.